This T cell receptor (beta chain) was identified during a study of OX40 agonist ivuxolimab in advanced cancers. Across the whole study: At doses from 0.01 to 10 mg/kg, patients were given intravenous ivuxolimab every 2 weeks. Recorded diagnoses for dose-escalation patients were hepatocellular carcinoma, melanoma, renal cell or head and neck cancer. Anti-PD-1, anti-PD-L1 or anti-CTLA-4 therapy given earlier was allowed, and approximately 40% had some. Two patients with cutaneous melanoma and one with hepatocellular carcinoma, three in total, showed partial responses.

The repertoire was sequenced with immunoSEQ multiplex PCR; TCRdb's copy has only in-frame clones and lacks some. This table has some 54,000 clones, just under 85% appearing once. The V end lost 0 bases, the J end lost 3 bases, and 6 bases lay between the germline ends. CDR3 size: 14 residues. Germline assignment: CDR1 WSHSY and CDR2 SAAADI. Sequenced material: CD4+ or CD8+ T cells sorted from blood, taken in a trial of the OX40 agonist ivuxolimab. The origin of this receptor is an adult with an advanced solid tumor such as melanoma, head and neck, liver or kidney cancer. V usage is TRBV10-2 and J usage is TRBJ1-3, with D possibly being TRBD1 (5 bases). This CDR3 reads CASSESDSGNTIYF. The CDR3 DNA sequence: TGCGCCAGCAGTGAGTCAGACAGTGGAAACACCATATATTTT.